A selection of T cell receptor beta chains follows, all from one sample in a study of blood T cell repertoires in COVID-19. Measured with immunoSEQ multiplex PCR; TCRdb has only the in-frame clones, and not every one. This table has some 330,000 clones, under 90% appearing once. The specimen was PBMCs or T cells enriched from blood (not recorded which). The receptors here all came from a young man who had recovered from COVID-19. CDR3s include the opening cysteine and the closing phenylalanine or tryptophan. A D gene is named only where the DNA matches it firmly. Expanded clones get a size class; other rows say once, few or many, or leave the size out.

clone_size d_call j_call v_call cdr3_aa cdr3_nt
. . TRBJ2-4 TRBV7-2 CASSFDRERESKNIQYF TGTGCCAGCAGCTTCGATCGAGAGAGGGAATCCAAAAACATTCAGTACTTC
. TRBD1 TRBJ1-2 TRBV3-1/TRBV3-2 CASSHNRDRGKYGYTF TGTGCCAGCAGCCACAACAGGGACAGGGGGAAGTATGGCTACACCTTC
once . TRBJ1-5 TRBV3-1/TRBV3-2 CASSQGHMINQPQHF TGTGCCAGCAGCCAAGGACATATGATCAATCAGCCCCAGCATTTT
. TRBD1 TRBJ1-2 TRBV7-8 CASSNRGGGYTF TGTGCCAGCAGCAACAGGGGTGGTGGCTACACCTTC
. TRBD1 TRBJ1-5 TRBV19 CASSASDRGRNQPQHF TGTGCCAGTAGTGCCTCGGACAGGGGGCGGAATCAGCCCCAGCATTTT
. TRBD2 TRBJ2-2 TRBV11-2 CASSLFRRGGAGELFF TGTGCCAGCAGCTTATTCCGGCGGGGGGGCGCCGGGGAGCTGTTTTTT
. TRBD2 TRBJ2-5 TRBV6-6 CASSSTLASGRSQYF TGTGCCAGCAGTTCCACCCTAGCTAGCGGGAGGTCCCAGTACTTC
. TRBD1 TRBJ2-7 TRBV6-6 CASSYTGAAYSYEQYF TGTGCCAGCAGTTACACAGGGGCGGCTTACTCCTACGAGCAGTACTTC
. . TRBJ2-5 TRBV24-1 CATSKWGRLHF TGTGCCACCAGTAAATGGGGGCGTCTGCACTTC
. . TRBJ1-5 TRBV30 CAWSVTGASNQPQHF TGTGCCTGGAGTGTGACAGGCGCGAGCAATCAGCCCCAGCATTTT
. TRBD1 TRBJ1-1 TRBV19 CASSQGGLNTEAFF TGTGCCAGTAGTCAGGGGGGTCTGAACACTGAAGCTTTCTTT
. TRBD1 TRBJ1-2 TRBV2 CATRQGEIYGYTF TGTGCCACTCGACAGGGCGAGATCTATGGCTACACCTTC
. TRBD1 TRBJ1-4 TRBV11-2 CASSHRDRADKLFF TGTGCCAGCAGCCACCGGGACAGGGCGGACAAACTGTTTTTT
. TRBD1 TRBJ2-7 TRBV6-5 CASSSRDRGTYEQYF TGTGCCAGCAGTTCCCGGGACAGGGGAACGTACGAGCAGTACTTC
. TRBD2 TRBJ2-3 TRBV18 CASSPGTSGSSDTQYF TGTGCCAGCTCACCAGGGACTAGCGGGAGTAGTGATACGCAGTATTTT
. TRBD1 TRBJ1-2 TRBV6-5 CASSSEGQGNGYTF TGTGCCAGCAGTTCGGAGGGACAGGGGAATGGCTACACCTTC
once TRBD2 TRBJ2-7 TRBV7-9 CASTTGGERSYEQYF TGTGCCAGCACCACCGGGGGGGAGAGGTCCTACGAGCAGTACTTC
. TRBD1 TRBJ2-1 TRBV2 CASRENRGGEQFF TGTGCCAGCAGGGAAAACAGGGGCGGTGAGCAGTTCTTC
. . TRBJ1-1 TRBV30 CAWKRGGTPNTEAFF TGTGCCTGGAAAAGGGGGGGGACACCGAACACTGAAGCTTTCTTT
. TRBD1 TRBJ1-2 TRBV18 CASSPPGQGLYGYTF TGTGCCAGCTCACCACCGGGACAGGGGCTCTATGGCTACACCTTC